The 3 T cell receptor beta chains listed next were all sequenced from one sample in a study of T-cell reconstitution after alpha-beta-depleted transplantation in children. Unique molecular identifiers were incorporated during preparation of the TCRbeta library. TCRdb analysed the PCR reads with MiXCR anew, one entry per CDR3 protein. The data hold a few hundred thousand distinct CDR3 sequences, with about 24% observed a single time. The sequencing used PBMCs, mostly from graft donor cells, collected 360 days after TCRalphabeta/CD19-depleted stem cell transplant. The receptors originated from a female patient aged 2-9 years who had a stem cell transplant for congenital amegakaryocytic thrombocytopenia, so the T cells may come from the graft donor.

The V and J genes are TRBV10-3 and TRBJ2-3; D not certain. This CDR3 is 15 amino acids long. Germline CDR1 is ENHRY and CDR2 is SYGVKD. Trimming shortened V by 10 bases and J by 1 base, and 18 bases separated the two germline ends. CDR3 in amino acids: CATTPWDDGTDTQYF. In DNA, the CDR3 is TGTGCCACCACTCCCTGGGATGATGGCACAGATACGCAGTATTTT.

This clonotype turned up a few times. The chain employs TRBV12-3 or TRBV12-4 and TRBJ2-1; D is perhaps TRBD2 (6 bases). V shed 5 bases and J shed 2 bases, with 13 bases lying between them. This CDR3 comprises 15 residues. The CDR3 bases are TGTGCCAGCAGTCCGAGCGGGCCCGCCTACAATGAGCAGTTCTTC. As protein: CASSPSGPAYNEQFF.

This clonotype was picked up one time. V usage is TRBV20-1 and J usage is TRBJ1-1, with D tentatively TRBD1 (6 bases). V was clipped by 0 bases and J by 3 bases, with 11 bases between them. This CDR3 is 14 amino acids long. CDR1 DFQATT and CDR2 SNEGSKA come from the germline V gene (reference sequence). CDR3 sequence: CSARDVRGYTEAFF. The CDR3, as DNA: TGCAGTGCTAGAGATGTTAGGGGGTACACTGAAGCTTTCTTT.